This note documents a single T cell receptor beta chain sequence. This record comes from a study of blood T cell repertoires in COVID-19. V was clipped by 7 bases and J by 1 base; unmatched bases: 3. From germline, CDR1 is LNHDA and CDR2 SQIVND (reference sequence). The CDR3 loop spans 14 amino acids. Using immunoSEQ multiplex PCR, the repertoire was profiled, and TCRdb retains in-frame clones only, with some absent. The data contain 60,000 or so clones, 85% to 90% of them seen just once; the ten biggest clones take up around 8.3%. The V gene is TRBV19, the J gene TRBJ2-2; 7 bases match TRBD2. This TCR was recovered from a human donor with active COVID-19. The donor label of this sample is uncertain. Input material: peripheral blood. CDR3 sequence (DNA): TGTGCCAGTAAAAAGCGGGAGAACACCGGGGAGCTGTTTTTT. It codes for CASKKRENTGELFF.